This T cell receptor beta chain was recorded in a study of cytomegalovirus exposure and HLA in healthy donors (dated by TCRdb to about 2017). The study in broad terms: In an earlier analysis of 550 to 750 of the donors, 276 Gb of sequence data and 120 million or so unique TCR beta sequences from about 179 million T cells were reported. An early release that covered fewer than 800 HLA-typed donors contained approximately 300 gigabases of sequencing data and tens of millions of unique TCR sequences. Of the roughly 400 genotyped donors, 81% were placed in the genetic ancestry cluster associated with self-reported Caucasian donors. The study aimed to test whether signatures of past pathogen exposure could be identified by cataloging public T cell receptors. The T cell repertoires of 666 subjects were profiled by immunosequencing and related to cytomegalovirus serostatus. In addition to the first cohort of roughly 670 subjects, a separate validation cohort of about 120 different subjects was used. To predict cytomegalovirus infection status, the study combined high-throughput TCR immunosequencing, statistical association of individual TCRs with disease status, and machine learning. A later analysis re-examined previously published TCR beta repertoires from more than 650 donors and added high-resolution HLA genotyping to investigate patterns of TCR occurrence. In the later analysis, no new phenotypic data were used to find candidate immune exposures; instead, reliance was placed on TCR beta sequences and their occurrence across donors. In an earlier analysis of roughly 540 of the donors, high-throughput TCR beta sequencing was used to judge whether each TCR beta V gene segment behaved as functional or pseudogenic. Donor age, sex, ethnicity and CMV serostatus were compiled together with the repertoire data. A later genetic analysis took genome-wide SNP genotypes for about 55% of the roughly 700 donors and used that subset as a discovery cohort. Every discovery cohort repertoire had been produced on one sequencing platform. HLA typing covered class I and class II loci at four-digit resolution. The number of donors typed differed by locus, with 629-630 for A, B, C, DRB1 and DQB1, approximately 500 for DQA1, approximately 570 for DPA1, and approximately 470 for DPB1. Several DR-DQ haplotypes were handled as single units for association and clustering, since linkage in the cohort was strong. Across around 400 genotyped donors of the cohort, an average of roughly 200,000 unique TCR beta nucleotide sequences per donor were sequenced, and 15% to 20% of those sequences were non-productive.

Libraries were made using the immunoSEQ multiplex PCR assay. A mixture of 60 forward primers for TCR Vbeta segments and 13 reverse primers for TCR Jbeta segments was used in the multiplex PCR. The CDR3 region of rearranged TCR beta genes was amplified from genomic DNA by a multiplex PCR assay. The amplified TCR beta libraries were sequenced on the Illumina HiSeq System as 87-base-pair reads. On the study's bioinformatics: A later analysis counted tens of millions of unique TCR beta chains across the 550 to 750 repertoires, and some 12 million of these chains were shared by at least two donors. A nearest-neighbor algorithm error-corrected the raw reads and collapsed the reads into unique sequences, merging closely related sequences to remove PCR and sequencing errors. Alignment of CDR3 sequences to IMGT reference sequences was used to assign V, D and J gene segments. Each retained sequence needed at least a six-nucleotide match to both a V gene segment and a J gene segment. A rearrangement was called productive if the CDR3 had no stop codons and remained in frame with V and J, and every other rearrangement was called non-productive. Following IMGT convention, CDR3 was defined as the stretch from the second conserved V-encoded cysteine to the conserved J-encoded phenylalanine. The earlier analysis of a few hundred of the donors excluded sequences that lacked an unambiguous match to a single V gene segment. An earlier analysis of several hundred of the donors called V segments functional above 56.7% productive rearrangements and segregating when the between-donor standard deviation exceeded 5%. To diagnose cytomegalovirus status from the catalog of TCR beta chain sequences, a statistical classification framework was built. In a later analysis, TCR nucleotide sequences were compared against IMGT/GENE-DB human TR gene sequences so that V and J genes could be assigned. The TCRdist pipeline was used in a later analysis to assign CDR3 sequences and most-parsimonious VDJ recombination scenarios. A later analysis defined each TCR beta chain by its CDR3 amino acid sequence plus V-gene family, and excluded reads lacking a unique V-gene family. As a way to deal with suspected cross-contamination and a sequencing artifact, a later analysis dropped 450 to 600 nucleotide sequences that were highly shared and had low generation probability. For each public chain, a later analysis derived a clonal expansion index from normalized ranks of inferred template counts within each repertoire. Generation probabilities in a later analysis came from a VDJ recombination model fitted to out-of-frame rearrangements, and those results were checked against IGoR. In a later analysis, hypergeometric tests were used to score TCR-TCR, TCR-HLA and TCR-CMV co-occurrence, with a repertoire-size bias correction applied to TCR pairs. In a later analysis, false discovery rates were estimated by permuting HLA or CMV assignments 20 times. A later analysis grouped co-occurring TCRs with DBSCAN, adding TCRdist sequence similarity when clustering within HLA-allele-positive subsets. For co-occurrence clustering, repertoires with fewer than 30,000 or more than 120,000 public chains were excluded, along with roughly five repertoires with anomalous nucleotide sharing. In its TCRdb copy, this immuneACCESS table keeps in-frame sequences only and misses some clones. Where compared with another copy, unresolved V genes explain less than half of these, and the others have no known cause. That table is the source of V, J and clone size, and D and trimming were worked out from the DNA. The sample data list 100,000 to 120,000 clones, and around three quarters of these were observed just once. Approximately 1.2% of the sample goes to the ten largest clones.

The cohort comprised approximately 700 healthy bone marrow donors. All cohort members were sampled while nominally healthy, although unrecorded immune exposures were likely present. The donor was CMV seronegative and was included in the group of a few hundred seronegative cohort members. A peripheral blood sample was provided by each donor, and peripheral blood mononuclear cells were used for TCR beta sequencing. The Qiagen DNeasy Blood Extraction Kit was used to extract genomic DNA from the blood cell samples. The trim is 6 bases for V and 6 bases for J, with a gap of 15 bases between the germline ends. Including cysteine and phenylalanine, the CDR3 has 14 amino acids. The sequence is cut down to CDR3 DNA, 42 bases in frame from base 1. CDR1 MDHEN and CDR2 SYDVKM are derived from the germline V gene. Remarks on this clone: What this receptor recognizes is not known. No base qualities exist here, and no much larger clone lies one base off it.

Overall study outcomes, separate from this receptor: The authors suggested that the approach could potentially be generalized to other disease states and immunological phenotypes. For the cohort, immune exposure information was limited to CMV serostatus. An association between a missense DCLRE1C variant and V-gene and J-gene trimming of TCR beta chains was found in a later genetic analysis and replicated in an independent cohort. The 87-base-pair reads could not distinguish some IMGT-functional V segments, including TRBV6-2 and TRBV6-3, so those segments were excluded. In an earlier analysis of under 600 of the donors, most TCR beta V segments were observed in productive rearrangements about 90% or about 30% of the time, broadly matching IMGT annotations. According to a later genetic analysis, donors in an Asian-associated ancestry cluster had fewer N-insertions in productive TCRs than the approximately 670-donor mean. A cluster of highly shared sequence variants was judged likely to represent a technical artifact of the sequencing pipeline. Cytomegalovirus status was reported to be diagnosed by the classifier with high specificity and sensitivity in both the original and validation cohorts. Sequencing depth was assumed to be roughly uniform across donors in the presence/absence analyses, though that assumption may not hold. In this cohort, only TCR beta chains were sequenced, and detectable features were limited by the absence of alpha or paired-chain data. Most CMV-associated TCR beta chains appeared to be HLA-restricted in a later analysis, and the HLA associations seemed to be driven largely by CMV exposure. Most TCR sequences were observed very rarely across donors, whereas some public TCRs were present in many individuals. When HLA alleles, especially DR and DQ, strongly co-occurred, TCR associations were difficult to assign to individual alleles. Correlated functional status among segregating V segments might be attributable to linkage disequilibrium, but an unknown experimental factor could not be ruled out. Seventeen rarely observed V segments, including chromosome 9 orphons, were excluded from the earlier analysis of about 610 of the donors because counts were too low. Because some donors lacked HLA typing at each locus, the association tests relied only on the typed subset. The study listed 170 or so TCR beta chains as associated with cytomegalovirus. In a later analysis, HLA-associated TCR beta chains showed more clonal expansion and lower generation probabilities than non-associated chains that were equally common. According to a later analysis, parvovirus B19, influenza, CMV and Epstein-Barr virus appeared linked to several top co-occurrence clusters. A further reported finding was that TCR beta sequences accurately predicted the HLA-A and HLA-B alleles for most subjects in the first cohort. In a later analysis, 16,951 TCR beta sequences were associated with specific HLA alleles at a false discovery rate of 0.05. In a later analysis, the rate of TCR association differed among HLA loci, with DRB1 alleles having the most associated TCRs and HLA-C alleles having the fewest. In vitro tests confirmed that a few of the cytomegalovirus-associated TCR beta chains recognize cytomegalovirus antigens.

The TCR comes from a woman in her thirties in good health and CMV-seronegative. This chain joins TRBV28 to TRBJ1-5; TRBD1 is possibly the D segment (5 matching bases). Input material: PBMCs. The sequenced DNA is TGTGCCAGCAGCCTAATGGTCGGGGGTCAGCCCCAGCATTTT. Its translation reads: CASSLMVGGQPQHF.